A single sample gave rise to the 31 T cell receptor beta chains below, sequenced in a study of blood T cell repertoires in COVID-19. Here immunoSEQ multiplex PCR was the method, and the copy in TCRdb shows in-frame clones only, minus some. The table includes 300,000 or so clones, 65% to 90% detected once. Sequencing used PBMCs or T cells enriched from blood (not recorded which). The receptors stem from a woman aged 18-29 years who had recovered from COVID-19.

The rearrangement uses TRBV7-7 and TRBJ2-7; 12 bases match TRBD1. CDR3 length equals 17 residues. CDR1 is SSHAT, CDR2 FNYEAQ, per germline (reference sequence). V lost 6 bases, J lost 2 bases, and 11 bases stayed unmatched. The CDR3 nucleotides are TGTGCCAGCAGAAATCGGGACAGGGGGCTAACGACCTACGAGCAGTACTTC. It is translated as CASRNRDRGLTTYEQYF.

This clone is a singleton in its sample. The V gene is TRBV7-9, the J gene TRBJ2-7; a possible D gene is TRBD2 (6 bases). V shed 5 bases and J shed 6 bases, with 8 bases lying between them. Germline lookup yields CDR1 SEHNR and CDR2 FQNEAQ (reference sequence). This CDR3 comprises 11 residues. CDR3 sequence reads: CASSAGPEQYF. Written as DNA, the CDR3 is TGTGCCAGCAGCGCGGGGCCCGAGCAGTACTTC.

This chain connects TRBV6-6 to TRBJ2-7; D is ambiguous. V was clipped by 2 bases and J by 5 bases, with 13 bases between them. The CDR3 spans 14 residues. Per germline, CDR1 MNHNY and CDR2 SVGAGI (reference sequence). CDR3 residues: CASSYDLRSNEQYF. The CDR3 DNA reads TGTGCCAGCAGTTACGATCTACGATCCAACGAGCAGTACTTC.

This sequence joins TRBV2 and TRBJ1-1, with 7 bases lining up with TRBD1. The CDR3 loop spans 17 amino acids. V was clipped by 8 bases and J by 0 bases; unmatched bases: 15. Per germline, CDR1 SNHLY and CDR2 FYNNEI. CDR3 DNA: TGTGCCAGCGCTACTCATTTCAGGGGGGCCATGAACACTGAAGCTTTCTTT. Protein product: CASATHFRGAMNTEAFF.

The V gene is TRBV5-5, the J gene TRBJ1-4, with D possibly being TRBD1 (6 bases). Germline V gene sequence: CDR1 SGHKS, CDR2 YYEKEE (reference sequence). CDR3 size: 14 residues. Trimming left V 1 base short and J 5 bases short, with 9 bases between. The CDR3 is CASSLTGLNEKLFF. The CDR3 DNA follows: TGTGCCAGCAGCTTGACAGGGCTGAATGAAAAACTGTTTTTT.

V and J are TRBV3-1 (or the pseudogene TRBV3-2) and TRBJ1-6; no definite D call. Trimming removed 1 base at V and 10 bases at J, with 8 bases between. The V gene's germline CDR1 is LGHDT and CDR2 YNNKEL (reference sequence). The CDR3 covers 13 residues. Written as DNA, the CDR3 is TGTGCCAGCAGCCAAGTACGGGAATCACCCCTCCACTTT. It specifies CASSQVRESPLHF.

The chain has TRBV4-2 and TRBJ1-3, with D unclear. V was shortened by 0 bases and J by 4 bases, with 13 bases between the two germline ends. The germline CDR1 and CDR2 sequences are LGHNA and YNFKEQ. The CDR3 totals 16 residues. The chain's CDR3 is CASSQDASVSGNTIYF. In nucleotides, the CDR3 is TGTGCCAGCAGCCAAGACGCTTCGGTGTCCGGAAACACCATATATTTT.

This clone was seen a few times. The chain has TRBV11-2 and TRBJ2-5, with a possible D match to TRBD2 (6 bases). This CDR3 spans 13 amino acids. With 1 base removed from V and 5 bases from J, the gap between germline ends came to 8 bases. Germline-derived CDR1 and CDR2 are SGHAT and FQNNGV. In DNA, the CDR3 is TGTGCCAGCAGCTTAGGACTAGGGGAGACCCAGTACTTC. Its protein is CASSLGLGETQYF.

For this clone: Additional DNA sequences in this sample encode the identical CDR3. V is TRBV12-5 and J is TRBJ1-4; 7 bases are a match to TRBD1. Germline V lookup: CDR1 LGHNT, CDR2 FRNRAP. The CDR3 loop spans 14 amino acids. V shed 6 bases, J shed 4 bases, and the junction held 5 bases outside the gene matches. The CDR3 nucleotides read TGTGCTAGTGGCCCGGGACAGAATAATGAAAAACTGTTTTTT. Its translation is CASGPGQNNEKLFF.

The chain carries TRBV7-8 and TRBJ2-5, with 11 bases aligning to TRBD2. Germline V CDR1 and CDR2: SGHVS, FQNEAQ. The CDR3 length is 17 residues. V lost 10 bases to trimming and J lost 5 bases; unmatched junction nucleotides: 18. This CDR3 is CATQAPRGVAGGETQYF. As DNA, the CDR3 is TGTGCCACACAAGCCCCACGGGGTGTAGCGGGGGGGGAGACCCAGTACTTC. Using reference TRBV7-8 and TRBJ2-5 for the parts outside the CDR3, the full variable domain is GAGVSQSPRYKVAKRGQDVALRCDPISGHVSLFWYQQALGQGPEFLTYFQNEAQLDKSGLPSDRFFAERPEGSVSTLKIQRTQQEDSAVYLCATQAPRGVAGGETQYFGPGTRLLVL.

The chain uses TRBV30 and TRBJ2-7, with 10 bases identical to TRBD2. Germline CDR1 GTSNPN, CDR2 SVGIG (reference sequence). The CDR3 is 16 residues long. V was clipped by 2 bases and J by 4 bases; unmatched bases: 11. The CDR3 protein is CAWSFLGLAASYEQYF. The CDR3 coding sequence is TGTGCCTGGAGTTTTCTTGGACTAGCGGCATCTTACGAGCAGTACTTC. Filled out from reference TRBV30 and TRBJ2-7, the complete variable domain reads SQTIHQWPATLVQPVGSPLSLECTVEGTSNPNLYWYRQAAGRGLQLLFYSVGIGQISSEVPQNLSASRPQDRQFILSSKKLLLSDSGFYLCAWSFLGLAASYEQYFGPGTRLTVT.

This sequence joins TRBV5-1 and TRBJ1-2; D gene ambiguous. The germline CDR1 and CDR2 sequences are SGHRS and YFSETQ. Trimming left V 0 bases short and J 0 bases short, with 3 bases between. The CDR3 covers 13 residues. For the CDR3, the DNA is TGCGCCAGCAGCTTGGGAGCTAACTATGGCTACACCTTC. It encodes CASSLGANYGYTF.

The chain combines TRBV30 with TRBJ2-5, with 8 positions matching TRBD1. This CDR3 is built from 11 residues. CDR1 and CDR2 (germline): GTSNPN, SVGIG (reference sequence). Trimming took 5 bases from V and 4 from J; bases not matched to a gene: 0. The CDR3 here is CAWGQGETQYF. CDR3 sequence (DNA): TGTGCCTGGGGACAGGGAGAGACCCAGTACTTC.

V usage is TRBV5-1 and J usage is TRBJ2-7; 8 bases match TRBD1. V was pared by 3 bases and J by 7 bases, with 9 bases of the junction left unmatched. The germline CDR1 and CDR2 sequences are SGHRS and YFSETQ. The CDR3 loop spans 14 amino acids. The CDR3 here is CASSSGQGYGEQYF. DNA for the CDR3: TGCGCCAGCAGCTCTGGACAGGGCTATGGGGAGCAGTACTTC.

The chain couples TRBV20-1 to TRBJ1-1; no clear D gene. CDR3 length: 12 amino acids. Germline V gene data show CDR1 as DFQATT and CDR2 as SNEGSKA (reference sequence). Trimming cost V 5 bases and J 7 bases, with 14 bases left between them. CDR3: CSAGVAGVEAFF. CDR3 bases: TGCAGTGCTGGTGTCGCGGGAGTTGAAGCTTTCTTT.

This chain joins TRBV5-1 and TRBJ1-1, with D possibly matching TRBD1 (5 bases). The V gene lost 1 base and the J gene lost 5 bases, with 12 bases spanning the gap. The length of the CDR3 is 14 residues. Germline-derived CDR1 and CDR2 are SGHRS and YFSETQ. The CDR3 DNA follows: TGCGCCAGCAGCTTGAAAGGGGATGAAACTGAAGCTTTCTTT. Amino acids: CASSLKGDETEAFF.

V gene TRBV30 combines with J gene TRBJ2-1, with 9 bases identical to TRBD1. V was clipped by 5 bases and J by 6 bases; unmatched bases: 14. This CDR3 spans 16 amino acids. CDR1 is GTSNPN and CDR2 is SVGIG in the germline V gene (reference sequence). The CDR3 is CAWGPPRTGVGNEQFF. Here the CDR3 DNA reads TGTGCCTGGGGTCCCCCTCGGACAGGGGTCGGCAATGAGCAGTTCTTC.

This clone was recorded only once. The rearrangement links TRBV7-3 to TRBJ1-6, with 10 bases identical to TRBD1. The CDR3 is 17 amino acids. The V gene end was trimmed by 0 bases and the J gene end by 7 bases; junction bases not matched to a gene: 6. Germline assignment: CDR1 SGHTA and CDR2 FQGTGA. The CDR3 protein is CASSLTPAGQGNSPLHF. The CDR3 nucleotides are TGTGCCAGCAGCTTAACTCCAGCGGGACAGGGGAATTCACCCCTCCACTTT.

This clone was detected ten times or more. The chain combines TRBV7-2 with TRBJ2-7, with 10 bases identical to TRBD2. The ends lost 10 bases at V and 5 bases at J; junction bases unmatched: 8. CDR1 and CDR2 (germline): SGHTA, FQGNSA. The CDR3 is 13 amino acids. The CDR3 here is CATRSGRAHEQYF. The CDR3 nucleotides are TGTGCCACCCGAAGCGGGAGGGCCCACGAGCAGTACTTC.

The CDR3 here is CATDRGGRAGTGELFF. The CDR3 DNA sequence: TGCGCCACCGACCGGGGCGGGAGGGCCGGCACCGGGGAGCTGTTTTTT. V and J are TRBV10-2 and TRBJ2-2, with TRBD2 matching over 9 bases. V gave up 10 bases and J gave up 4 bases; unmatched junction bases: 13. This CDR3 has 16 residues. CDR1 is WSHSY and CDR2 is SAAADI in the germline V gene.

The chain is built from TRBV6-5 and TRBJ1-2; TRBD1 matches at 12 bases. The CDR3 extends over 13 amino acids. V lost 6 bases, J lost 7 bases, and 3 bases stayed unmatched. Germline loops: CDR1 MNHEY, CDR2 SVGAGI. CDR3 bases: TGTGCCAGCAGGGGACAGGGGGCAGGTGGCTACACCTTC. It yields the protein CASRGQGAGGYTF.

V usage is TRBV28 and J usage is TRBJ2-7; 11 bases fit TRBD1. Germline CDR1 MDHEN, CDR2 SYDVKM. CDR3 length equals 13 residues. The junction had 4 bases not matched to a gene; V was cut back by 5 bases and J by 7 bases. The CDR3 region has the DNA TGTGCCAGCAGTCTCGGGACAGGGGGAGAGCAGTACTTC. Protein sequence: CASSLGTGGEQYF.

The CDR3 sequence: CASSSDRPYEQYF. Written as DNA, the CDR3 is TGTGCCAGCAGCTCCGACAGGCCCTACGAGCAGTACTTC. The chain combines TRBV11-1 with TRBJ2-7; perhaps TRBD1 as D (6 bases). Germline-derived CDR1 and CDR2 are SGHAT and FQDESV (reference sequence). V was cut by 4 bases and J by 2 bases, with 9 bases left in between. The CDR3 loop spans 13 amino acids.

This clone has more than one count but fewer than ten. This chain joins TRBV10-3 and TRBJ1-6; possible D gene TRBD1, 6 bases. Germline loops: CDR1 ENHRY, CDR2 SYGVKD. V was cut by 10 bases and J by 9 bases, with 19 bases left in between. The CDR3 runs 14 residues. The CDR3 loop is CATNREGLGSPLHF. CDR3 nucleotide sequence: TGTGCCACGAACAGGGAGGGTTTAGGTTCACCCCTCCACTTT.

The chain is built from TRBV6-1 and TRBJ1-5; tentatively, D is TRBD1 (6 bases). V lost 1 base and J lost 0, with 10 bases in between. The V gene's germline CDR1 is MNHNS and CDR2 SASEGT. The CDR3 spans 16 residues. In DNA, the CDR3 is TGTGCCAGCAGTGAAGGGTGGACAGTTAGCAATCAGCCCCAGCATTTT. Protein product: CASSEGWTVSNQPQHF.

The chain couples TRBV7-9 to TRBJ2-5, with D unclear. This CDR3 region has 13 residues. V dropped 2 bases and J dropped 5 bases, with 9 bases sitting between them. CDR1 SEHNR and CDR2 FQNEAQ come from the germline V gene (reference sequence). The CDR3 protein is CASSLQVRETQYF. The CDR3 nucleotides are TGTGCCAGCAGCTTACAGGTCCGCGAGACCCAGTACTTC.

This sequence joins TRBV5-1 and TRBJ2-2; 7 nucleotides line up with TRBD1. Germline CDR1 is SGHRS and CDR2 is YFSETQ. The junction had 7 bases not matched to a gene; V was cut back by 4 bases and J by 4 bases. CDR3 size: 15 residues. The chain's CDR3 is CASSRGQERTGELFF. The CDR3 region has the DNA TGCGCCAGCAGCCGAGGACAGGAACGCACCGGGGAGCTGTTTTTT.

The chain employs TRBV30 and TRBJ1-4, with TRBD1 matching 10 bases. V lost 7 bases, J lost 6 bases, and 5 bases stayed unmatched. The CDR3 extends over 13 amino acids. CDR1 and CDR2 (germline): GTSNPN, SVGIG (reference sequence). CDR3 protein: CASFGTGDEKLFF. The CDR3 DNA follows: TGTGCCTCGTTCGGGACAGGGGATGAAAAACTGTTTTTT.

The chain links TRBV19 to TRBJ2-7, with 7 bases fitting TRBD1. The germline CDR1 and CDR2 sequences are LNHDA and SQIVND (reference sequence). This CDR3 comprises 20 residues. V dropped 0 bases and J dropped 5; count of bases not matched to a gene: 22. DNA for the CDR3: TGTGCCAGTAGTATAGATGCCACCCCCTCGACAGGGTATAGGATCAACGAGCAGTACTTC. It translates to CASSIDATPSTGYRINEQYF. Supplemented by reference TRBV19 and TRBJ2-7, the full variable domain reads DGGITQSPKYLFRKEGQNVTLSCEQNLNHDAMYWYRQDPGQGLRLIYYSQIVNDFQKGDIAEGYSVSREKKESFPLTVTSAQKNPTAFYLCASSIDATPSTGYRINEQYFGPGTRLTVT.

This chain links TRBV6-5 with TRBJ2-5; TRBD2 aligns across 7 bases. Germline trimming cut 6 bases from V and 5 bases from J; bases unmatched to any gene: 9. The CDR3 loop spans 14 amino acids. CDR1 and CDR2 (germline): MNHEY, SVGAGI. CDR3 coding DNA: TGTGCCAGCAGGGACACTAGCGTTCGGGAGACCCAGTACTTC. The encoded protein is CASRDTSVRETQYF.

V usage is TRBV19 and J usage is TRBJ2-1; 10 positions agree with TRBD1. Per germline, CDR1 LNHDA and CDR2 SQIVND (reference sequence). This CDR3 spans 15 amino acids. V shed 4 bases and J 7 bases; nucleotides not matched to a gene: 7. The CDR3: CASSTTGQGTNEQFF. The CDR3 DNA sequence: TGTGCCAGTAGTACCACGGGACAGGGGACAAATGAGCAGTTCTTC. Combining the CDR3 with reference TRBV19 and TRBJ2-1 gives the whole variable domain DGGITQSPKYLFRKEGQNVTLSCEQNLNHDAMYWYRQDPGQGLRLIYYSQIVNDFQKGDIAEGYSVSREKKESFPLTVTSAQKNPTAFYLCASSTTGQGTNEQFFGPGTRLTVL.